What follows are 5 T cell receptor beta chains derived from one specimen sequenced in a study of T-cell reconstitution after alpha-beta-depleted transplantation in children. The TCRbeta library incorporated unique molecular identifiers. MiXCR was run by TCRdb on the PCR reads, yielding one entry per CDR3 protein. The sample yields 300,000 to 400,000 distinct CDR3 sequences, roughly 15% seen once. The sequences come from PBMCs, collected from the stem cell graft. These receptors all stem from a human donor who donated a stem cell graft to a child with Fanconi anemia.

This clonotype was observed a handful of times. Here the CDR3 reads CASSLAPFGPGGYTF. In nucleotides, the CDR3 is TGCGCCAGCAGCTTGGCCCCCTTTGGCCCAGGTGGCTACACCTTC. The chain links TRBV5-1 to TRBJ1-2; D is ambiguous. Germline CDR1 is SGHRS and CDR2 is YFSETQ. This CDR3 contains 15 residues. Trimming shortened V by 0 bases and J by 7 bases, and 16 bases separated the two germline ends.

The V and J genes are TRBV14 and TRBJ2-1, with D perhaps TRBD2 (5 bases). CDR1 is SGHDN and CDR2 is FVKESK in the germline V gene. This CDR3 is 15 amino acids long. With 2 bases removed from V and 7 bases from J, the gap between germline ends came to 15 bases. The CDR3 region is CASSQSGGPGNEQFF. For the CDR3, the DNA is TGTGCCAGCAGCCAATCGGGCGGCCCGGGGAATGAGCAGTTCTTC.

This chain joins TRBV5-1 and TRBJ2-7, with 9 bases fitting TRBD2. Germline values: CDR1 SGHRS, CDR2 YFSETQ. With 4 bases clipped from V and 2 bases from J, the junction kept 4 bases outside the gene matches. CDR3 length: 14 amino acids. The CDR3 DNA sequence: TGCGCCAGCAGCCGCGGGGGGGTAACCTACGAGCAGTACTTC. Protein product: CASSRGGVTYEQYF.

This clonotype has more than one count but fewer than ten. The chain is built from TRBV29-1 and TRBJ1-1; D is perhaps TRBD1 (6 bases). Trimming took 6 bases from V and 0 from J, leaving 17 bases between them. Per germline, CDR1 SQVTM and CDR2 ANQGSEA. The CDR3 is 15 residues long. The DNA of the CDR3 is TGCAGCGTCTTGACAGGTCGGAACATGAACACTGAAGCTTTCTTT. Encoded protein: CSVLTGRNMNTEAFF.

This clonotype was seen only a few times. This chain joins TRBV6-2 or TRBV6-3 and TRBJ2-3; D possibly matches TRBD1 or TRBD2 (5 bases each). There are 15 residues in the CDR3. CDR1 MNHEY and CDR2 SVGEGT come from the germline V gene. V was cut by 5 bases and J by 8 bases, with 20 bases left in between. CDR3 sequence reads: CASSGQGSGSGTQYF. The CDR3 DNA reads as TGTGCCAGCAGTGGGCAGGGATCGGGGTCGGGTACGCAGTATTTT.